The 21 T cell receptor beta chains presented below share a single source sample, sequenced in a study of shared clonotypes between healthy human individuals (TCRdb year 2020). Library generation was performed with the immunoSEQ multiplex PCR assay. Held by TCRdb, this immuneACCESS table contains in-frame sequences only and omits some clones. Under half of the omission traces to an unresolved V gene where checked; the cause of the rest is unknown. This sample is represented by about 2,500,000 clones; approximately 90% of them were singletons. Together, the top ten hold roughly 0.15% of the sample. Sequencing input: naive CD4+ T cells sorted from blood. The sample's cell subset or site label, decoded: CD45RA+ positively selected. All receptors come from a man in his late teens or twenties in good health.

The V call is TRBV5-5, the J call TRBJ2-2; 9 bases map to TRBD1. There are 16 residues in the CDR3. With 4 bases clipped from V and 2 bases from J, the junction kept 6 bases outside the gene matches. Germline CDR1 and CDR2: SGHKS and YYEKEE (reference sequence). CDR3 sequence (DNA): TGTGCCAGCAGCCCCAGACAGGGGGTCAACACCGGGGAGCTGTTTTTT. Encoded protein: CASSPRQGVNTGELFF. The variable domain in full, with the rest retrieved from reference TRBV5-5 and TRBJ2-2, is DAGVTQSPTHLIKTRGQQVTLRCSPISGHKSVSWYQQVLGQGPQFIFQYYEKEERGRGNFPDRFSARQFPNYSSELNVNALLLGDSALYLCASSPRQGVNTGELFFGEGSRLTVL.

CDR3 amino acids: CASSLANLAGVPYNEQFF. CDR3 nucleotide sequence: TGTGCCAGCAGCTTAGCTAACCTAGCGGGAGTCCCCTACAATGAGCAGTTCTTC. This chain connects TRBV7-2 to TRBJ2-1; 10 bases map to TRBD2. V dropped 0 bases and J dropped 2; count of bases not matched to a gene: 7. The CDR3 is 18 residues long. Germline CDR1 reads SGHTA; CDR2 reads FQGNSA.

The rearrangement links TRBV5-1 to TRBJ2-5; 11 bases line up with TRBD1. After removal of 2 bases from V and 5 bases from J, the junction contained 5 bases not matched to a gene. CDR1 and CDR2 from the germline V gene are SGHRS and YFSETQ. The CDR3 sequence is 15 residues long. The CDR3 here is CASSFGQGALETQYF. DNA for the CDR3: TGCGCCAGCAGCTTCGGACAGGGGGCGTTGGAGACCCAGTACTTC.

In the case of this clone: Other nucleotide sequences from this sample produce the same CDR3. The J gene is TRBJ1-1, the V gene TRBV7-2; D remains ambiguous. Between the trimmed V and J ends, which lost 1 base and 4 bases, there was a span of 10 bases. Germline assignment: CDR1 SGHTA and CDR2 FQGNSA. This CDR3 has 14 residues. The CDR3, as DNA: TGTGCCAGCAGCTTAGTCGGTCGTGGCACTGAAGCTTTCTTT. Its protein is CASSLVGRGTEAFF. Full variable domain (rest looked up from reference TRBV7-2 and TRBJ1-1): GAGVSQSPSNKVTEKGKDVELRCDPISGHTALYWYRQSLGQGLEFLIYFQGNSAPDKSGLPSDRFSAERTGGSVSTLTIQRTQQEDSAVYLCASSLVGRGTEAFFGQGTRLTVV.

The rearrangement links TRBV7-9 to TRBJ2-5, with D perhaps matching TRBD1 (6 bases). Germline lookup yields CDR1 SEHNR and CDR2 FQNEAQ (reference sequence). The CDR3 spans 13 residues. The germline V and J ends were trimmed by 3 bases and 3 bases, with 8 bases remaining between them. DNA for the CDR3: TGTGCCAGCAGCTTTAGGGGGAAAGAGACCCAGTACTTC. As protein: CASSFRGKETQYF.

This chain links TRBV4-3 with TRBJ2-5, with D possibly TRBD2 on 6 matching bases. Germline assignment: CDR1 LGHNA and CDR2 YSLEER. Trimming cost V 0 bases and J 4 bases, with 9 bases left between them. This CDR3 contains 14 residues. CDR3 nucleotides: TGCGCCAGCAGCCAAGATATCGGGAGAGAGACCCAGTACTTC. This translates into CASSQDIGRETQYF.

As concerns this clone: Different DNA sequences within this sample yield the same CDR3. V usage is TRBV18 and J usage is TRBJ1-1; unclear D gene. V lost 1 base and J 3 bases, leaving 6 bases between the germline ends. Germline V gene sequence: CDR1 KGHSH, CDR2 LQKENI. CDR3 length: 13 amino acids. Here the CDR3 reads CASSPQGYTEAFF. CDR3 coding DNA: TGTGCCAGCTCACCACAGGGCTACACTGAAGCTTTCTTT.

This clone was observed once. V usage is TRBV5-1 and J usage is TRBJ2-3; TRBD1 aligns across 9 bases. Germline V CDR1 and CDR2: SGHRS, YFSETQ. CDR3 length equals 16 residues. V shed 4 bases and J 3 bases; nucleotides not matched to a gene: 9. Here the CDR3 DNA reads TGCGCCAGCAGCCCTGGAGGACAGGGGTCTACAGATACGCAGTATTTT. The encoded protein is CASSPGGQGSTDTQYF.

CDR3 in DNA: TGTGCTAGTGGTTTTCAAGCGGGAGTTACTGATACGCAGTATTTT. Translation gives CASGFQAGVTDTQYF. The chain uses TRBV12-5 and TRBJ2-3; 8 nucleotides match TRBD2. CDR1 is LGHNT and CDR2 is FRNRAP in the germline V gene. With 3 bases clipped from V and 6 bases from J, the junction kept 8 bases outside the gene matches. The CDR3 runs 15 residues.

This clone was seen more than once but under ten times. The chain carries TRBV30 and TRBJ1-1; tentatively, D is TRBD1 (6 bases). CDR3 length: 12 residues. The V gene's germline CDR1 is GTSNPN and CDR2 SVGIG (reference sequence). Trimming cost V 0 bases and J 6 bases, with 8 bases left between them. The CDR3: CAWSVQGPEAFF. As DNA, the CDR3 is TGTGCCTGGAGTGTACAGGGTCCTGAAGCTTTCTTT.

The rearrangement uses TRBV10-3 and TRBJ1-1, with TRBD1 matching over 7 bases. The trim removed 10 bases at V and 5 bases at J, leaving 7 bases unmatched. The CDR3 has 12 residues. Per the germline V gene, CDR1 is ENHRY and CDR2 is SYGVKD. DNA of the CDR3: TGTGCCACCCGACAGGGAGAGACTGAAGCTTTCTTT. It yields the protein CATRQGETEAFF.

The V gene is TRBV7-9, the J gene TRBJ1-3; D gene uncertain. CDR3 size: 13 residues. Trimming removed 1 base from V and 6 bases from J, with 7 bases in between. Germline V lookup: CDR1 SEHNR, CDR2 FQNEAQ (reference sequence). DNA of the CDR3: TGTGCCAGCAGCTTAGTAGGGAAAAACACCATATATTTT. Amino acids: CASSLVGKNTIYF.

Of note for this clone: In the same sample, other DNA sequences code for this CDR3. V usage is TRBV5-4 and J usage is TRBJ1-5; 8 bases are shared with TRBD1. Germline CDR1 SGHNT, CDR2 YYREEE (reference sequence). CDR3 length: 14 residues. V gave up 3 bases and J gave up 4 bases; unmatched junction bases: 3. CDR3 residues: CASSSGGGNQPQHF. The CDR3 nucleotides read TGTGCCAGCAGCTCAGGGGGCGGTAATCAGCCCCAGCATTTT.

The chain uses TRBV7-3 and TRBJ2-4; 8 bases match TRBD1. Per germline, CDR1 SGHTA and CDR2 FQGTGA. The CDR3 is 14 residues long. With 5 bases clipped from V and 7 bases from J, the junction kept 7 bases outside the gene matches. CDR3 in DNA: TGTGCCAGCAGCCGCGGGACAGGAGACAACATTCAGTACTTC. It is translated as CASSRGTGDNIQYF.

The chain couples TRBV7-2 to TRBJ2-3; D not certain. The CDR3 length is 15 residues. CDR1 and CDR2 (germline): SGHTA, FQGNSA. V was trimmed by 5 bases and J by 3 bases, leaving 15 bases between them. This CDR3 is CASSPDGPLTDTQYF. CDR3 DNA sequence: TGTGCCAGCAGCCCGGACGGTCCACTTACAGATACGCAGTATTTT.

The chain links TRBV2 to TRBJ1-1; D is undetermined. This CDR3 region has 13 residues. Germline loops: CDR1 SNHLY, CDR2 FYNNEI. V was trimmed by 1 base and J by 6 bases, leaving 9 bases between them. CDR3 in DNA: TGTGCCAGCAGTGAAGAGGCCCGCTCTGAAGCTTTCTTT. Protein product: CASSEEARSEAFF. Together with reference TRBV2 and TRBJ1-1, the CDR3 gives the full variable domain: EPEVTQTPSHQVTQMGQEVILRCVPISNHLYFYWYRQILGQKVEFLVSFYNNEISEKSEIFDDQFSVERPDGSNFTLKIRSTKLEDSAMYFCASSEEARSEAFFGQGTRLTVV.

This rearrangement joins TRBV19 to TRBJ1-5; D might be TRBD1 (6 bases). CDR1 and CDR2 from the germline V gene are LNHDA and SQIVND (reference sequence). V dropped 7 bases and J dropped 4 bases, with 17 bases sitting between them. This CDR3 has 15 amino acids. The CDR3 DNA sequence: TGTGCCAGTAAAACCCAGGGGCAGATAAATCAGCCCCAGCATTTT. Protein: CASKTQGQINQPQHF.

The V and J genes are TRBV7-3 and TRBJ2-1; a possible D gene is TRBD1 (5 bases). Trimming stripped 1 base from V and 8 bases from J, with 15 bases between. Looked up from germline, CDR1 is SGHTA and CDR2 is FQGTGA. The CDR3 extends over 15 amino acids. As DNA, the CDR3 is TGTGCCAGCAGCTTAAGGCAGGGTTATGTCGATGAGCAGTTCTTC. Translating it yields CASSLRQGYVDEQFF.

This clone was detected only once. The chain couples TRBV15 to TRBJ2-7; the D call may be TRBD1 or TRBD2 (5 bases each). The V and J ends lost 8 bases and 1 base respectively, with 15 bases between them. The CDR3 loop spans 14 amino acids. Per germline, CDR1 LNHNV and CDR2 YYDKDF (reference sequence). The CDR3 sequence is CATSPGTGSYEQYF. The CDR3 DNA is TGTGCCACCTCGCCCGGGACCGGATCCTACGAGCAGTACTTC.

This chain connects TRBV9 to TRBJ2-7; 11 positions match TRBD2. Germline CDR1 is SGDLS and CDR2 is YYNGEE. J lost 7 bases, V lost 0 bases, and 6 bases had no gene match. This CDR3 spans 15 amino acids. The DNA of the CDR3 is TGTGCCAGCAGCGTAGGACTAGCGGGATATGAAGAGCAGTACTTC. Protein sequence: CASSVGLAGYEEQYF.

This chain uses TRBV28 with TRBJ1-6; TRBD1 matches at 7 bases. Germline CDR1 reads MDHEN; CDR2 reads SYDVKM. J was trimmed by 0 bases and V by 6 bases; bases with no gene match: 11. This CDR3 spans 18 amino acids. The DNA for the CDR3 is TGTGCCAGCAGCTTTGATATAAGGGACAGCTCCTATAATTCACCCCTCCACTTT. Translating gives CASSFDIRDSSYNSPLHF.